The 20 T cell receptor beta chains below all came from one sample that was sequenced in a study of graft-versus-host responses after intestinal transplantation (dated by TCRdb to the early 2020s). Their antigen targets remain unknown. The time point label for this specimen denotes: cells obtained before transplantation from donor or recipient. Receptors were amplified or captured by the immunoSEQ multiplex PCR assay. In TCRdb, the immuneACCESS table is reduced to in-frame sequences with V and J assigned. These tables do not hold every clone; where another copy was compared, an unresolved V gene accounts for under half, and the others remain unexplained. Counted in this sample were approximately 71,000 clones; around 90% of them appeared once. 2.5% of the sample goes to the ten largest clones. The sequencing used unstimulated CD8+ T cells sorted from spleen or lymph node cells, collected before intestinal transplant. Receptors were obtained from a human donor who received an intestinal transplant.

This clone has only one observation. V is TRBV15 and J is TRBJ2-1; 7 bases line up with TRBD2. The CDR3 is made up of 14 amino acids. Germline assignment: CDR1 LNHNV and CDR2 YYDKDF (reference sequence). The trim removed 4 bases at V and 6 bases at J, leaving 6 bases unmatched. CDR3 in DNA: TGTGCCACCAGCACTTCGGGAGGTGGCAATGAGCAGTTCTTC. It specifies CATSTSGGGNEQFF. The variable domain in full, completed from reference TRBV15 and TRBJ2-1, reads DAMVIQNPRYQVTQFGKPVTLSCSQTLNHNVMYWYQQKSSQAPKLLFHYYDKDFNNEADTPDNFQSRRPNTSFCFLDIRSPGLGDTAMYLCATSTSGGGNEQFFGPGTRLTVL.

V is TRBV28 and J is TRBJ1-2; D is possibly TRBD1 (6 bases). The germline V and J ends were trimmed by 5 bases and 3 bases, with 16 bases remaining between them. The CDR3 contains 15 residues. Germline CDR1 reads MDHEN; CDR2 reads SYDVKM. This CDR3 reads CASSPRQVLYYGYTF. In DNA form, the CDR3 reads TGTGCCAGCAGTCCCCGACAGGTGCTCTACTATGGCTACACCTTC.

The chain carries TRBV7-3 and TRBJ2-2; no firm D call. This CDR3 is built from 14 residues. V lost 2 bases, J lost 4 bases, and 8 bases lay in between. Germline loops: CDR1 SGHTA, CDR2 FQGTGA. CDR3 DNA sequence: TGTGCCAGCAGCTTAGGTGGCTCCACCGGGGAGCTGTTTTTT. The encoded protein is CASSLGGSTGELFF.

The chain links TRBV4-1 to TRBJ2-1; the D gene is possibly TRBD1 (5 bases). V dropped 1 base and J dropped 2 bases, with 12 bases sitting between them. This CDR3 has 16 amino acids. Per germline, CDR1 MGHRA and CDR2 YSYEKL. CDR3 coding DNA: TGCGCCAGCAGCCAAGCTTTTGGCAGGGCCTACAATGAGCAGTTCTTC. Translation gives CASSQAFGRAYNEQFF.

This clone appeared a few times. The J gene is TRBJ1-4, the V gene TRBV16, with D hard to call. The germline CDR1 and CDR2 sequences are KGHSY and FQNENV. V lost 4 bases to trimming and J lost 5 bases, with 8 bases between them. CDR3 length: 13 amino acids. For the CDR3, the DNA is TGTGCCAGCAGCCTCGGCGGGAATGAAAAACTGTTTTTT. It translates to CASSLGGNEKLFF.

The V and J genes are TRBV11-2 and TRBJ2-7; D is unresolved. The germline gives CDR1 SGHAT, CDR2 FQNNGV. V lost 2 bases and J lost 0, with 14 bases in between. The CDR3 covers 16 residues. CDR3 residues: CASSLFTNAGSYEQYF. The CDR3 coding sequence is TGTGCCAGCAGCTTATTCACCAACGCAGGCTCCTACGAGCAGTACTTC. The entire variable domain, with the rest obtained from reference TRBV11-2 and TRBJ2-7, is as follows: EAGVAQSPRYKIIEKRQSVAFWCNPISGHATLYWYQQILGQGPKLLIQFQNNGVVDDSQLPKDRFSAERLKGVDSTLKIQPAKLEDSAVYLCASSLFTNAGSYEQYFGPGTRLTVT.

The chain combines TRBV6-1 with TRBJ2-2, with D possibly matching TRBD1 (6 bases). Germline CDR1 and CDR2: MNHNS and SASEGT. V shed 2 bases and J shed 1 base, with 8 bases lying between them. This CDR3 spans 15 amino acids. CDR3 region: CASSEWTENTGELFF. Here the CDR3 DNA reads TGTGCCAGCAGTGAATGGACAGAGAACACCGGGGAGCTGTTTTTT.

The chain carries TRBV27 and TRBJ2-7, with TRBD2 matching 7 bases. The J segment lost 6 bases and the V segment lost 3 bases, leaving 5 bases of the junction unmatched. Germline CDR1 reads MNHEY; CDR2 reads SMNVEV (reference sequence). CDR3 size: 13 residues. The CDR3 DNA is TGTGCCAGCAGTTTGGGGAGGGAGAGCGAGCAGTACTTC. This sequence encodes CASSLGRESEQYF.

The V call is TRBV5-1, the J call TRBJ2-3, with a possible D match to TRBD2 (5 bases). Looked up from germline, CDR1 is SGHRS and CDR2 is YFSETQ. The length of the CDR3 is 17 residues. The V end was cut by 1 base, the J end by 2 bases, with 17 bases between. The DNA of the CDR3 is TGCGCCAGCAGCTTGAGGCCCTGGACGGGGAACACAGATACGCAGTATTTT. Translation gives CASSLRPWTGNTDTQYF.

V gene TRBV11-2 combines with J gene TRBJ1-2, with D maybe TRBD1 (6 bases). The length of the CDR3 is 13 residues. V shed 2 bases and J shed 4 bases, with 8 bases lying between them. Germline V gene sequence: CDR1 SGHAT, CDR2 FQNNGV. CDR3 residues: CASSLRTAYGYTF. CDR3 nucleotide sequence: TGTGCCAGCAGCTTAAGGACAGCCTATGGCTACACCTTC.

This chain links TRBV6-5 with TRBJ1-2; D not resolved. The CDR3 sequence is 15 residues long. V lost 0 bases and J 2 bases, leaving 10 bases between the germline ends. CDR1 and CDR2 from the germline V gene are MNHEY and SVGAGI. The CDR3 region is CASSYSRGSNYGYTF. The DNA for the CDR3 is TGTGCCAGCAGTTACTCGAGAGGTTCGAACTATGGCTACACCTTC.

This clone has just one count. The gene calls are TRBV6-1 and TRBJ2-7, with 9 bases that match TRBD1. Germline V gene data show CDR1 as MNHNS and CDR2 as SASEGT. This CDR3 spans 16 amino acids. The V gene end was trimmed by 2 bases and the J gene end by 4 bases; junction bases not matched to a gene: 9. CDR3 DNA sequence: TGTGCCAGCAGTGAAAGGGAGGGGGGACAGGGTTACGAGCAGTACTTC. Translation gives CASSEREGGQGYEQYF.

V usage is TRBV15 and J usage is TRBJ1-2; 7 nucleotides align to TRBD1. Looked up from germline, CDR1 is LNHNV and CDR2 is YYDKDF (reference sequence). After removal of 0 bases from V and 4 bases from J, the junction contained 11 bases not matched to a gene. The CDR3 contains 17 residues. CDR3 region: CATSRDRVEGAIYGYTF. The CDR3, as DNA: TGTGCCACCAGCAGAGATCGAGTGGAGGGGGCTATCTATGGCTACACCTTC.

The chain has TRBV2 and TRBJ2-5, with 8 bases matching TRBD1. Germline CDR1 is SNHLY and CDR2 is FYNNEI. Trimming at V came to 2 bases and at J to 2 bases, leaving 7 bases not matched to a gene. This CDR3 spans 16 amino acids. CDR3 residues: CASSELTGGLQETQYF. As DNA, the CDR3 is TGTGCCAGCAGTGAATTAACAGGGGGATTACAAGAGACCCAGTACTTC.

This clone was seen only once. The CDR3 protein is CASSFSPWDTQYF. CDR3 nucleotides: TGCGCCAGCAGCTTTAGTCCCTGGGATACGCAGTATTTT. The rearrangement uses TRBV5-1 and TRBJ2-3, with D hard to call. V was shortened by 2 bases and J by 6 bases, with 10 bases between the two germline ends. This CDR3 has 13 amino acids. The germline CDR1 and CDR2 sequences are SGHRS and YFSETQ.

The count of this clone is one. The gene calls are TRBV27 and TRBJ1-2; 9 nucleotides match TRBD1. With V trimmed by 5 bases and J by 6 bases, 1 base remained unmatched. CDR3 size: 12 residues. Germline V CDR1 and CDR2: MNHEY, SMNVEV (reference sequence). This chain's CDR3 is CASSTGGNGYTF. CDR3 nucleotide sequence: TGTGCCAGCAGTACAGGGGGCAATGGCTACACCTTC.

The chain uses TRBV5-6 and TRBJ1-1; no clear D. Germline loops: CDR1 SGHDT, CDR2 YYEEEE. The CDR3 covers 14 residues. Trimming stripped 2 bases from V and 1 base from J, with 9 bases between. CDR3 sequence (DNA): TGTGCCAGCAGCTTTGGGCCCGAGAACACTGAAGCTTTCTTT. Residues: CASSFGPENTEAFF.

The gene calls are TRBV5-8 and TRBJ2-1, with D perhaps TRBD1 (6 bases). The germline V and J ends were trimmed by 2 bases and 4 bases, with 13 bases remaining between them. Germline assignment: CDR1 SGHTS and CDR2 YDEGEE. This CDR3 spans 15 amino acids. CDR3 coding DNA: TGTGCCAGCAGCTTTATCGGACAGACATACAATGAGCAGTTCTTC. Translated, it gives CASSFIGQTYNEQFF. Together with reference TRBV5-8 and TRBJ2-1, the CDR3 gives the full variable domain: EAGVTQSPTHLIKTRGQQATLRCSPISGHTSVYWYQQALGLGLQFLLWYDEGEERNRGNFPPRFSGRQFPNYSSELNVNALELEDSALYLCASSFIGQTYNEQFFGPGTRLTVL.

This chain connects TRBV4-1 to TRBJ1-1; 7 nucleotides line up with TRBD1. V was pared by 1 base and J by 11 bases, with 10 bases of the junction left unmatched. Germline V gene lookup returns CDR1 MGHRA and CDR2 YSYEKL. This CDR3 has 14 amino acids. The CDR3 DNA follows: TGCGCCAGCAGCCAAGTCGGGACAGCCGTAGGGGCTTTCTTT. Protein: CASSQVGTAVGAFF.

This clone was found once. This chain joins TRBV28 and TRBJ2-3; 7 nucleotides match TRBD1. This CDR3 has 16 amino acids. V gave up 0 bases and J gave up 0 bases; unmatched junction bases: 3. The germline CDR1 and CDR2 sequences are MDHEN and SYDVKM. The CDR3 sequence is CASSLWDRTSTDTQYF. CDR3 bases: TGTGCCAGCAGTTTATGGGACAGGACTAGCACAGATACGCAGTATTTT.